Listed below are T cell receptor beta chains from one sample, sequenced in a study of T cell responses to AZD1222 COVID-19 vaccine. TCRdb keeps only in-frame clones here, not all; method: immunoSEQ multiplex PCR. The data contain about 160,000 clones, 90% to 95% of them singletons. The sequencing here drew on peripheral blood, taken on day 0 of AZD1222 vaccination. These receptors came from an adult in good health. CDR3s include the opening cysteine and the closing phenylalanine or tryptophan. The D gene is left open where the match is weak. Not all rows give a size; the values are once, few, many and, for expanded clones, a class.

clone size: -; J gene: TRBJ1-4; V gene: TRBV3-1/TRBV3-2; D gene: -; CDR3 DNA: TGTGCCAGCAGCCAGGGAACCGCAACTAATGAAAAACTGTTTTTT; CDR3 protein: CASSQGTATNEKLFF
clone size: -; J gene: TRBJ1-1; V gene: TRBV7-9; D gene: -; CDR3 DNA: TGTGCCAGCAGCTTAGGGACAGAGTATAACACTGAAGCTTTCTTT; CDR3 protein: CASSLGTEYNTEAFF
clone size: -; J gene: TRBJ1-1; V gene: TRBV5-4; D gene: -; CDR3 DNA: TGTGCCAGCAGCTTAAAGGGACCACTGAACACTGAAGCTTTCTTT; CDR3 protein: CASSLKGPLNTEAFF
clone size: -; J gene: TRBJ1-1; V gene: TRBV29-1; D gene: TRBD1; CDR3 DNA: TGCAGCGCCTTACAGGGGAAGATGGATACTGAAGCTTTCTTT; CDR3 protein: CSALQGKMDTEAFF
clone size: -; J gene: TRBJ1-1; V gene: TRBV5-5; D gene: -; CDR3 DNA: TGTGCCAGCAGCTTGGAAGCGATACTAGGTAACACTGAAGCTTTCTTT; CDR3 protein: CASSLEAILGNTEAFF
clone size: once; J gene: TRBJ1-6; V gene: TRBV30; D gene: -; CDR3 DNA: TGTGCCTGGGACCCTCAGGATTATTCACCCCTCCACTTT; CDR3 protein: CAWDPQDYSPLHF
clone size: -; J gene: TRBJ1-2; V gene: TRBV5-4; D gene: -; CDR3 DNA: TGTGCCAGCAGCTTGGATCTGGGTGACTATGGCTACACCTTC; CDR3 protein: CASSLDLGDYGYTF
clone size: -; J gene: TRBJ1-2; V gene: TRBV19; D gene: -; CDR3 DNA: TGTGCCAGTATAGGGGAATACAGCTATGGCTACACCTTC; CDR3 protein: CASIGEYSYGYTF
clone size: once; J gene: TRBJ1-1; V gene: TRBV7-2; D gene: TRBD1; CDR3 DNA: TGTGCCAGCAGCCCGGGGATGGGACAGGGCCATCGGAACACTGAAGCTTTCTTT; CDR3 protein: CASSPGMGQGHRNTEAFF
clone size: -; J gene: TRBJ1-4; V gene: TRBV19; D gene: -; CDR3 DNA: TGTGCCAGTAGTAAGGGAGCAACTAATGAAAAACTGTTTTTT; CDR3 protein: CASSKGATNEKLFF
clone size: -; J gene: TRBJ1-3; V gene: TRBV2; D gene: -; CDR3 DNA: TGTGCCAGCAGTGAGGTGGCGCTCTCTGGAAACACCATATATTTT; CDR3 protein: CASSEVALSGNTIYF
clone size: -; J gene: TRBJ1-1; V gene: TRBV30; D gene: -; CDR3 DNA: TGTGCCTGGAATGCAGGGAACACTGAAGCTTTCTTT; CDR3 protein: CAWNAGNTEAFF
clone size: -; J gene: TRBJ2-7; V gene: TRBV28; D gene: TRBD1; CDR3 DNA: TGTGCCAGCAGTTTGGTCGGGACAGGGGACTACGAGCAGTACTTC; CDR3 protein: CASSLVGTGDYEQYF
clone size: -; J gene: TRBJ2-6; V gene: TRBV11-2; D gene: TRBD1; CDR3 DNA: TGTGCCAGCAGCTTAGTTAGCCGGACAGGGGGCGTTGGGGCCAACGTCCTGACTTTC; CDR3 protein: CASSLVSRTGGVGANVLTF
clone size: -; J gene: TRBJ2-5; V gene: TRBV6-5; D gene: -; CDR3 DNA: TGTGCCAGCAGTTACTCGATTGGGACGAAAGCAGAGACCCAGTACTTC; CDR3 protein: CASSYSIGTKAETQYF
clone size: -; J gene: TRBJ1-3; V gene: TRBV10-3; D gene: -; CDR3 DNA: TGTGCCACCACCAGGGGTGGAGGAAACACCATATATTTT; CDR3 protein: CATTRGGGNTIYF
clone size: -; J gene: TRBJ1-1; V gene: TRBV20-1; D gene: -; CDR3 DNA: TGCAGTGCTAGAGGTCCAAAAGCTTTCTTT; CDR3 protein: CSARGPKAFF
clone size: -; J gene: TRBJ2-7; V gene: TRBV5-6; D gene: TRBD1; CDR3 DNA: TGTGCCAGCAGCACTCGGACAGGGCTTATTCCACCCTACGAGCAGTACTTC; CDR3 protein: CASSTRTGLIPPYEQYF
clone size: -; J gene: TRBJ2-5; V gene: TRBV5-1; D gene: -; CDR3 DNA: TGCGCCAGCAGCTTGAAGACAGAGGTAGAGACCCAGTACTTC; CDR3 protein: CASSLKTEVETQYF
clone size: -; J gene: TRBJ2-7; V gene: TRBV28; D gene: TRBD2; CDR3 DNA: TGTGCCAGCCGAGGGACTAGCGGGAGGAGCGAGCAGTACTTC; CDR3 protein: CASRGTSGRSEQYF
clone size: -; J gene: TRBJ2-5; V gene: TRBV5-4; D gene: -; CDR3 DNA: TGTGCCAGCAGCTTGAATACAGAAGAGACCCAGTACTTC; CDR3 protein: CASSLNTEETQYF
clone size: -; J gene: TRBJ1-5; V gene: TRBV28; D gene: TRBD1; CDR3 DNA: TGTGCCAGCACCACCCCAGGGGGCAGTTCCAATCAGCCCCAGCATTTT; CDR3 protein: CASTTPGGSSNQPQHF
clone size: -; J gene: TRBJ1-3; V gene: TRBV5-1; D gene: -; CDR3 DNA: TGCGCCAGCAGCTTGGCCGTAGCAGATTATTCTGGAAACACCATATATTTT; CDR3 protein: CASSLAVADYSGNTIYF
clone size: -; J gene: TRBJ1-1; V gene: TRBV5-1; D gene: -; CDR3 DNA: TGCGCCAGCAGCTTGGTAGACGGACACCTGAACACTGAAGCTTTCTTT; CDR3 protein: CASSLVDGHLNTEAFF
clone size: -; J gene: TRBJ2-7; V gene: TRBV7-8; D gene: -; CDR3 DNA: TGTGCCAGCAGCTCAACTACAGGGTCCTACGAGCAGTACTTC; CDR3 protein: CASSSTTGSYEQYF
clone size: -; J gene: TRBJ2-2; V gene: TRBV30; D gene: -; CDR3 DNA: TGTGCCTGGAGTGTATTTCTCGGATTTGGGACCGGGGAGCTGTTTTTT; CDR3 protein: CAWSVFLGFGTGELFF
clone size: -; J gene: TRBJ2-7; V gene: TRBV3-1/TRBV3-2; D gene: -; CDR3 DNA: TGTGCCAGCAGCGCCGGATCGCACGACTACGAGCAGTACTTC; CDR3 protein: CASSAGSHDYEQYF
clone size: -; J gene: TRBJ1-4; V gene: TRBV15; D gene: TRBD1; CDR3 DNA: TGTGCCACCAGGACAGGGGGCGCGGGTAATGAAAAACTGTTTTTT; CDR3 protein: CATRTGGAGNEKLFF
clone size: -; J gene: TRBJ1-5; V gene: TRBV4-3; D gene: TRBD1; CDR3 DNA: TGCGCCAGCAGCCCAAGTCTGGGACAGCTTGATCAGCCCCAGCATTTT; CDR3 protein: CASSPSLGQLDQPQHF
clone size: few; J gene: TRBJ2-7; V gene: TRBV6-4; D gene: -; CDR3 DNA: TGTGCCAGTAGGCGCCCTCCTATTTACGAGCAGTACTTC; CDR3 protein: CASRRPPIYEQYF
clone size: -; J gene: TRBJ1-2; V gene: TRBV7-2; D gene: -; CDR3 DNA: TGTGCCAGCAGCTTCGGCCAGAACCCTAACTATGGCTACACCTTC; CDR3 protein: CASSFGQNPNYGYTF
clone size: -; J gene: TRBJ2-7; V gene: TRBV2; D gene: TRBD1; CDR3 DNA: TGTGCCAGCAGTGATTACGACAGGGGCTCCTACGAGCAGTACTTC; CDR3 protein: CASSDYDRGSYEQYF
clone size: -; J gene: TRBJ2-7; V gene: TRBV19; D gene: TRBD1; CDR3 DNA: TGTGCCAGTAGTATAAGGTATGGGGACAGGCCCTACGAGCAGTACTTC; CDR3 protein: CASSIRYGDRPYEQYF
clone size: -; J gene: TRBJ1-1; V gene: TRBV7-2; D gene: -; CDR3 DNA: TGTGCCAGCAGCTTAGGCTACCGAAAATCCGCGAACACTGAAGCTTTCTTT; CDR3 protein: CASSLGYRKSANTEAFF
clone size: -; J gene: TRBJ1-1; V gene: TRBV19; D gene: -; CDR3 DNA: TGTGCCAGTAGTATAGTATCCTACACTGAAGCTTTCTTT; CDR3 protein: CASSIVSYTEAFF
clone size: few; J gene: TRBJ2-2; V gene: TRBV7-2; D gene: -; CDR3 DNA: TGTGCCAGCAGAGGGTACACCGGGGAGCTGTTTTTT; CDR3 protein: CASRGYTGELFF
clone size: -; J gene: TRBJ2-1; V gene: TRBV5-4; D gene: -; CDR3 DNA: TGTGCCAGCAGCTTGGAGTCCCCCCCAAATGAGCAGTTCTTC; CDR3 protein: CASSLESPPNEQFF
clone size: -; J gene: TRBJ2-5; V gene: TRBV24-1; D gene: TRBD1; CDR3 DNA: TGTGCCACCAGTAAAACAGGGGGTGAAAAGACCCAGTACTTC; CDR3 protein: CATSKTGGEKTQYF